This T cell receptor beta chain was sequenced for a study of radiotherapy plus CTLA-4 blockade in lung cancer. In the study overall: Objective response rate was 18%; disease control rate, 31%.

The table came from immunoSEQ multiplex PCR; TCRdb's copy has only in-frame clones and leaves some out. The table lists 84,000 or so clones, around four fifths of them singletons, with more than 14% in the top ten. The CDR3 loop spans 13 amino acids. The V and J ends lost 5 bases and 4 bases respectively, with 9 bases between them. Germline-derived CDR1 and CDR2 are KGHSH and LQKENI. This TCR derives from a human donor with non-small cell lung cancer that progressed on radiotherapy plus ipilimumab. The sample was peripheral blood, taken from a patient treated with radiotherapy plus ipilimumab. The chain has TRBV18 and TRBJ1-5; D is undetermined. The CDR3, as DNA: TGTGCCAGCTCAGAACAGCGAAATCAGCCCCAGCATTTT. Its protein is CASSEQRNQPQHF.